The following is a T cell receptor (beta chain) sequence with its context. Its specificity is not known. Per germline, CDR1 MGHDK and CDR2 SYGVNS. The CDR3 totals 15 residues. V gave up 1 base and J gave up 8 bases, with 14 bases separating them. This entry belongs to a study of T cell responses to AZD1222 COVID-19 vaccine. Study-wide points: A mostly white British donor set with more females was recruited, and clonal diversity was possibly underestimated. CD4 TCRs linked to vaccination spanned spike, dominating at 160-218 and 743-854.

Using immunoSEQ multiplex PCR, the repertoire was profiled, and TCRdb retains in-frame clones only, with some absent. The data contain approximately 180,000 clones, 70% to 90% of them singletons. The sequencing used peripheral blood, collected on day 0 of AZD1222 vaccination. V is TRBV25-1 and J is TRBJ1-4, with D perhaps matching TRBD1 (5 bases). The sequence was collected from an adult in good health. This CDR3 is CASSEWVGEGEKLFF. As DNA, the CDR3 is TGTGCCAGCAGTGAATGGGTAGGGGAAGGCGAAAAACTGTTTTTT.